What follows are 14 T cell receptor beta chains derived from one specimen sequenced in a study of CD8 T cells in ankylosing spondylitis. Findings and caveats of the study: Typical of ankylosing spondylitis blood, it appeared, was a TCR beta motif of under 10 highly homologous variants.

For these TCRs, the target antigens are not known. Each CDR3 protein is one row after TCRdb ran MiXCR on the 5' RACE reads. The top ten clones hold 15% to 20% of a sample with about 750,000 distinct CDR3 sequences, under 20% of them seen once. What was sequenced was blood, either unsorted or a sorted T cell fraction (not recorded which). The receptors derive from a male donor with ankylosing spondylitis.

The chain carries TRBV11-2 and TRBJ2-1, with D unclear. The CDR3 covers 12 residues. Germline V gives CDR1 SGHAT, CDR2 FQNNGV. Trimming took off 3 bases at V and 9 bases at J, with 9 bases between the two ends. The CDR3 DNA follows: TGTGCCAGCAGCTTGGGTGGCATTGAGCAGTTCTTC. It encodes CASSLGGIEQFF.

This clonotype was seen ten or more times. V and J are TRBV27 and TRBJ1-6; D unresolved. In germline, CDR1 is MNHEY, CDR2 SMNVEV (reference sequence). This CDR3 has 13 residues. V was trimmed by 3 bases and J by 0 bases, leaving 0 bases between them. The CDR3 region is CASSFSYNSPLHF. The CDR3, as DNA: TGTGCCAGCAGTTTCTCCTATAATTCACCCCTCCACTTT.

This CDR3 reads CASRSQGESTYEQYF. In DNA, the CDR3 is TGCGCCAGCAGGTCACAGGGGGAGAGCACCTACGAGCAGTACTTC. This chain links TRBV5-1 with TRBJ2-7; 8 bases align to TRBD1. CDR1 SGHRS and CDR2 YFSETQ come from the germline V gene. This CDR3 has 15 residues. Trimming cost V 5 bases and J 2 bases; bases outside gene matches: 9.

This clonotype was recorded a few times. The gene calls are TRBV2 and TRBJ2-3, with TRBD1 matching over 8 bases. The CDR3 extends over 15 amino acids. Trimming took 6 bases from V and 10 from J; bases not matched to a gene: 15. The germline CDR1 and CDR2 sequences are SNHLY and FYNNEI. CDR3 DNA sequence: TGTGCCAGCAGCAGACAGGGGCCGGGTCCCGGGGCGCAGTATTTT. Residues: CASSRQGPGPGAQYF.

The gene calls are TRBV5-1 and TRBJ1-2; possible D gene TRBD1, 6 bases. Germline loops: CDR1 SGHRS, CDR2 YFSETQ. CDR3 length equals 13 residues. Trimming pared 0 bases from V and 7 bases from J, leaving 10 bases between. This CDR3 reads CASSLDRDGGYTF. CDR3 DNA: TGCGCCAGCAGCTTGGACAGGGATGGTGGCTACACCTTC. Combining the CDR3 with reference TRBV5-1 and TRBJ1-2 gives the whole variable domain KAGVTQTPRYLIKTRGQQVTLSCSPISGHRSVSWYQQTPGQGLQFLFEYFSETQRNKGNFPGRFSGRQFSNSRSEMNVSTLELGDSALYLCASSLDRDGGYTFGSGTRLTVV.

This chain uses TRBV12-3 or TRBV12-4 with TRBJ2-7; 7 bases match TRBD2. V shed 6 bases, J shed 0 bases, and the junction held 5 bases outside the gene matches. CDR3 length: 14 residues. Here the CDR3 reads CASRATSSSYEQYF. The CDR3 nucleotides are TGTGCCAGCAGGGCGACTAGCAGCTCCTACGAGCAGTACTTC.

V and J are TRBV3-1 and TRBJ1-2; the D gene is possibly TRBD1 (5 bases). V was clipped by 2 bases and J by 8 bases, with 12 bases between them. Germline-derived CDR1 and CDR2 are LGHDT and YNNKEL (reference sequence). The CDR3 runs to 13 residues. CDR3 in amino acids: CASSQWDRGGYTF. CDR3 DNA: TGTGCCAGCAGCCAATGGGACCGAGGAGGCTACACCTTC.

This clonotype has more than one count but fewer than ten. The chain couples TRBV29-1 to TRBJ1-1, with D possibly being TRBD1 (5 bases). This CDR3 region has 12 residues. Trimming stripped 6 bases from V and 5 bases from J, with 13 bases between. Germline V gives CDR1 SQVTM, CDR2 ANQGSEA. CDR3 in amino acids: CSVGQGPTEAFF. For the CDR3, the DNA is TGCAGCGTGGGGCAGGGTCCGACTGAAGCTTTCTTT. The entire variable domain, with the rest obtained from reference TRBV29-1 and TRBJ1-1, is as follows: SAVISQKPSRDICQRGTSLTIQCQVDSQVTMMFWYRQQPGQSLTLIATANQGSEATYESGFVIDKFPISRPNLTFSTLTVSNMSPEDSSIYLCSVGQGPTEAFFGQGTRLTVV.

This clonotype occurred a few times. The chain combines TRBV29-1 with TRBJ2-7, with 7 bases lining up with TRBD1. V shed 5 bases, J shed 3 bases, and the junction held 10 bases outside the gene matches. Germline CDR1 is SQVTM and CDR2 is ANQGSEA. The CDR3 length is 14 residues. CDR3 nucleotides: TGCAGCGTTACAGGGACAGACAAACTCTACGAGCAGTACTTC. This sequence encodes CSVTGTDKLYEQYF.

The rearrangement uses TRBV21-1 and TRBJ1-1; TRBD1 is taken as the D call from the table, unchecked against the DNA. TRBV21-1 constitutes a pseudogene. CDR3 size: 15 residues. CDR3 bases: TGTGCCAGCATCCCGGGACCCCGTATGAACACTGAAGCTTTCTTT. It is translated as CASIPGPRMNTEAFF.

The chain has TRBV30 and TRBJ2-3; possible D gene TRBD1, 6 bases. The CDR3 spans 12 residues. The V end lost 5 bases, the J end lost 4 bases, and 10 bases lay between the germline ends. Germline loops: CDR1 GTSNPN, CDR2 SVGIG (reference sequence). The CDR3 bases are TGTGCCTGGGAAACAGGGTCAGATACGCAGTATTTT. Its protein is CAWETGSDTQYF.

The gene calls are TRBV6-5 and TRBJ2-1; TRBD1 aligns across 9 bases. The CDR3 contains 15 residues. V shed 2 bases and J 4 bases; nucleotides not matched to a gene: 3. Germline CDR1 reads MNHEY; CDR2 reads SVGAGI. CDR3 nucleotides: TGTGCCAGCAGTTACGGACAGGGGCCTTACAATGAGCAGTTCTTC. Residues: CASSYGQGPYNEQFF.

There are a few counts of this clonotype. The chain is built from TRBV20-1 and TRBJ1-1; maybe TRBD1 (5 bases). There are 12 residues in the CDR3. CDR1 and CDR2 from the germline V gene are DFQATT and SNEGSKA (reference sequence). The CDR3 DNA is TGCAGCCCGTCAGGGAAAGGGACTGAAGCTTTCTTT. Amino acid sequence: CSPSGKGTEAFF.

This clonotype was seen a handful of times. This chain uses TRBV20-1 with TRBJ1-1; 7 nucleotides line up with TRBD1. V trimming: 4 bases; J trimming: 8 bases; junction bases outside the gene matches: 10. The CDR3 loop spans 13 amino acids. Germline CDR1 is DFQATT and CDR2 is SNEGSKA (reference sequence). CDR3 DNA: TGCAGTGCTAACAGGGGAGGGACATCCGAAGCTTTCTTT. It translates to CSANRGGTSEAFF.